The rows below give T cell receptor beta chains drawn from one sample of a study of T cell responses to AZD1222 COVID-19 vaccine. Profiled with immunoSEQ multiplex PCR; TCRdb holds only in-frame clones, not every one. The data hold 80,000 to 100,000 clones, with around 90% observed a single time. The specimen comprised peripheral blood, sampled on day 0 of AZD1222 vaccination. The receptors derive from an adult in good health. The CDR3 runs from the conserved cysteine through the conserved F or W. Fields, in order: D gene, J gene, V gene, clone size, CDR3 DNA, CDR3 protein. D genes are given only for firm matches. Only some rows state a clone size, as once, few, many or a class for expanded clones.

TRBD1 TRBJ2-7 TRBV19 - TGTGCCAGTAGTAAGGACAGGAGCGACTCCTACGAGCAGTACTTC CASSKDRSDSYEQYF
- TRBJ1-2 TRBV12-3/TRBV12-4 - TGTGCCAGCAGTTTGGGCAGGCTCGTGGGCTACACCTTC CASSLGRLVGYTF
- TRBJ2-7 TRBV11-2 - TGTGCCAGCAGCTTAACCAGGGTTTACGAGCAGTACTTC CASSLTRVYEQYF
- TRBJ1-2 TRBV18 - TGTGCCAGCTCACTGGGGGGAATTGATGATGGCTACACCTTC CASSLGGIDDGYTF
- TRBJ2-5 TRBV12-3/TRBV12-4 - TGTGCCAGCAGCCTTCAGTCGAGGGAGACCCAGTACTTC CASSLQSRETQYF
TRBD2 TRBJ2-1 TRBV4-2 - TGTGCCAGCAGCCAAGCCCATCTAGCGGGAGTAGAGTACAATGAGCAGTTCTTC CASSQAHLAGVEYNEQFF
TRBD2 TRBJ2-1 TRBV7-2 - TGTGCCAGCAGCTCGCTAGCGGGGGGGCCCAATGAGCAGTTCTTC CASSSLAGGPNEQFF
- TRBJ1-2 TRBV30 - TGTGCCTGGAGTGAAGGACCCAAGCGGGGCTACACCTTC CAWSEGPKRGYTF
- TRBJ2-2 TRBV4-2 - TGTGCCAGCAGCCAAGATGAGGTGGGGACCGGGGAGCTGTTTTTT CASSQDEVGTGELFF
TRBD1 TRBJ2-2 TRBV11-3 once TGTGCCAGCAGCTCGCCTTCAGGGGGCCGGACCGGGGAGCTGTTTTTT CASSSPSGGRTGELFF
- TRBJ2-5 TRBV19 - TGTGCCAGTAGTATATCGGCTATCCAAGAGACCCAGTACTTC CASSISAIQETQYF
- TRBJ1-2 TRBV4-1 - TGCGCCAGCAGCCAAGAAACCCCAAGTGCGGGCTACACCTTC CASSQETPSAGYTF
TRBD1 TRBJ1-6 TRBV5-1 - TGCGCCAGCAGCCCCGACAGGGTCAATTCACCCCTCCACTTT CASSPDRVNSPLHF
- TRBJ1-3 TRBV5-1 - TGCGCCAGCAGCTTGGCGGCGGGCTCTGGAAACACCATATATTTT CASSLAAGSGNTIYF
TRBD1 TRBJ1-6 TRBV11-2 - TGTGCCAGCAGCTCGGAGATGACAGGGTATTCACCCCTCCACTTT CASSSEMTGYSPLHF
- TRBJ2-3 TRBV9 - TGTGCCAGCAGCCCCTTTGCTATAACAGATACGCAGTATTTT CASSPFAITDTQYF
- TRBJ2-7 TRBV5-6 - TGTGCCAGCAGCTCCGGTGGTGGAGGGCTCTACGAGCAGTACTTC CASSSGGGGLYEQYF
- TRBJ2-3 TRBV3-1/TRBV3-2 - TGTGCCAGCAGCCAAGTGGTGGCGAGCACAGATACGCAGTATTTT CASSQVVASTDTQYF
- TRBJ1-3 TRBV27 - TGTGCCAGCAGTTTAGGTCGGGGTTCGGGAAACACCATATATTTT CASSLGRGSGNTIYF
- TRBJ2-7 TRBV5-1 - TGCGCCAGCAGCACGTCCGATGGACAGTTTGGCAAGCAGTACTTC CASSTSDGQFGKQYF
- TRBJ1-1 TRBV4-1 - TGCGCCAGCAGCCAAGTCTTTAGACAGGACACTGAAGCTTTCTTT CASSQVFRQDTEAFF
TRBD1 TRBJ2-7 TRBV5-1 - TGCGCCAGCAGCGTCTCCGGGACAGGGGGATACGAGCAGTACTTC CASSVSGTGGYEQYF